This T cell receptor beta chain was identified in a study of blood T cell repertoires in COVID-19. Study-level background: PBMCs, B-cell-depleted T cells, or T cells were the source of the cDNA or gDNA that made up the material.

Those enrolled, adults aged 18 to 89 years, came from around 24 US areas. Clinical history reported by participants formed the basis on which cohorts were assigned. CDR3 length: 14 residues. J was trimmed by 13 bases and V by 8 bases; bases with no gene match: 14. CDR1 LNHDA and CDR2 SQIVND come from the germline V gene (reference sequence). Data came from immunoSEQ multiplex PCR; TCRdb stores just in-frame clones and leaves some out. The profile shows about 400,000 clones, about nine tenths of them singletons. This chain joins TRBV19 and TRBJ1-6; 7 nucleotides agree with TRBD1. What was sequenced was PBMCs or T cells enriched from blood (not recorded which). This clonotype was obtained from a woman under 40 who had recovered from COVID-19. Here the CDR3 DNA reads TGTGCCAGTCAAAAGGGGGGACAGAACTTCCCCCTCCACTTT. Protein product: CASQKGGQNFPLHF.